The source of this T cell receptor (beta chain) is a study of T cells in localized non-small cell lung cancer. Profiling relied on immunoSEQ multiplex PCR, and the TCRdb table lists in-frame clones only, not all of them. The sample contains approximately 65,000 clones, 81% of which appear only once. The CDR3 totals 19 residues. The ends lost 1 base at V and 4 bases at J; junction bases unmatched: 12. Germline values: CDR1 MNHNS, CDR2 SASEGT. The receptor was derived from a man aged 40 to 75 with stage II lung adenocarcinoma. This rearrangement joins TRBV6-1 to TRBJ2-3; TRBD2 matches 12 bases. The material sequenced was PBMCs, taken before any cancer treatment. CDR3 nucleotides: TGTGCCAGCAGTGAAGGAAGGAGACTAGCGGGAGCCAGGCCAGATACGCAGTATTTT. Translation gives CASSEGRRLAGARPDTQYF.